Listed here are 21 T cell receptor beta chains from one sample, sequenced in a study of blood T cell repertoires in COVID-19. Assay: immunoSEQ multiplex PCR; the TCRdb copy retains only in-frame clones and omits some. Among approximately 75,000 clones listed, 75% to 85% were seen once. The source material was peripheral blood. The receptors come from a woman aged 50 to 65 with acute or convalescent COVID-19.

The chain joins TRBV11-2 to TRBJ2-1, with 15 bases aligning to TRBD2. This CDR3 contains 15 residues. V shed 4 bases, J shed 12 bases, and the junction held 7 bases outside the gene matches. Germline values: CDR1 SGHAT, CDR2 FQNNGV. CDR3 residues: CASSSWTSGRAGQFF. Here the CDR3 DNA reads TGTGCCAGCAGCTCGTGGACTAGCGGGAGGGCCGGGCAGTTCTTC.

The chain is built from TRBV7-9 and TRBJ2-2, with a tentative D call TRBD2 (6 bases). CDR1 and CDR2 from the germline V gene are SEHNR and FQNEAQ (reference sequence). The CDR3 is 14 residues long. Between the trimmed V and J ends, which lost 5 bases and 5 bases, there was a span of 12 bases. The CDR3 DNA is TGTGCCAGCAGCCGCGGGGCGGGAACCGGGGAGCTGTTTTTT. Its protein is CASSRGAGTGELFF.

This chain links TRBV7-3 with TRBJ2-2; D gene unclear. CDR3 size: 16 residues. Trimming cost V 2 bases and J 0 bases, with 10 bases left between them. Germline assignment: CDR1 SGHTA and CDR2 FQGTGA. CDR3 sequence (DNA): TGTGCCAGCAGCTTACCCCTATCATCGAACACCGGGGAGCTGTTTTTT. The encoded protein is CASSLPLSSNTGELFF.

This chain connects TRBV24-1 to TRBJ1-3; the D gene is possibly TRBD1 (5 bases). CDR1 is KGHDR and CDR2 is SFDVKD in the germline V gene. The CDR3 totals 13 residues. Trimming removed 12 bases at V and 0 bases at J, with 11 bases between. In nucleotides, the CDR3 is TGTGCCCCACAGGATAGCTCTGGAAACACCATATATTTT. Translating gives CAPQDSSGNTIYF.

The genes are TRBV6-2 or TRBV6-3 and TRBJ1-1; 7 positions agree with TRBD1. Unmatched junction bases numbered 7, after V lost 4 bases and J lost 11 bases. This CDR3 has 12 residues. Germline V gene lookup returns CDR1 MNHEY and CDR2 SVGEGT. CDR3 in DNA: TGTGCCAGCAGTTCCGTGACAGGGTTGGCTTTCTTT. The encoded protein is CASSSVTGLAFF.

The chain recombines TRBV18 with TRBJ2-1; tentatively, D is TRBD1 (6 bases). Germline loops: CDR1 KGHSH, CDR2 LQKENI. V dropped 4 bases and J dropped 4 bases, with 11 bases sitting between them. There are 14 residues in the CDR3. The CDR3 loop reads CASSLGTSYNEQFF. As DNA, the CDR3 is TGTGCCAGCTCACTCGGGACATCGTACAATGAGCAGTTCTTC.

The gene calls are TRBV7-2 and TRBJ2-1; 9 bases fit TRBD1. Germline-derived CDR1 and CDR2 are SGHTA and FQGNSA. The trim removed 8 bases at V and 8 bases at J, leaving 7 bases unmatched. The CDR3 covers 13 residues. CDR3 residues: CASRDRVRYEQFF. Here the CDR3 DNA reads TGTGCCAGCCGGGACAGGGTACGTTATGAGCAGTTCTTC.

CDR3 protein: CASSSRLIAGVEFF. CDR3 nucleotides: TGTGCCAGCAGCTCCCGTCTCATAGCGGGGGTGGAGTTCTTC. The chain carries TRBV11-2 and TRBJ2-1; TRBD2 matches at 9 bases. CDR3 length: 14 residues. With V trimmed by 4 bases and J by 14 bases, 12 bases remained unmatched. Germline loops: CDR1 SGHAT, CDR2 FQNNGV.

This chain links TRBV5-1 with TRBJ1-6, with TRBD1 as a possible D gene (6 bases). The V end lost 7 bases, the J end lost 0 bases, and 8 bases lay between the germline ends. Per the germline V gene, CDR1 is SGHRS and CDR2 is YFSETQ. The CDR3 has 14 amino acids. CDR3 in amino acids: CASQQGSYNSPLHF. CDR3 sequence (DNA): TGCGCCAGCCAACAGGGCTCCTATAATTCACCCCTCCACTTT.

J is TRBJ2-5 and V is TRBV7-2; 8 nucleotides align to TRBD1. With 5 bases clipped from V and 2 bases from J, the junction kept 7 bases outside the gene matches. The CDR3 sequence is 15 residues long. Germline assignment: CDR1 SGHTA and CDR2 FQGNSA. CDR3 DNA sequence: TGTGCCAGCAGCCCGGGGGACAGGAGACAAGAGACCCAGTACTTC. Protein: CASSPGDRRQETQYF. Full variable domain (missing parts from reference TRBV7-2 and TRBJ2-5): GAGVSQSPSNKVTEKGKDVELRCDPISGHTALYWYRQSLGQGLEFLIYFQGNSAPDKSGLPSDRFSAERTGGSVSTLTIQRTQQEDSAVYLCASSPGDRRQETQYFGPGTRLLVL.

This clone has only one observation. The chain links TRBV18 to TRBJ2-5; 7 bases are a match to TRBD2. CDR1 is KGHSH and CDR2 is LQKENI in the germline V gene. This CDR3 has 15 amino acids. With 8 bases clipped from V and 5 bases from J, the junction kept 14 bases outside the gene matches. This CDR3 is CASQGRGGAQETQYF. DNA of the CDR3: TGTGCCAGCCAAGGCCGGGGAGGGGCCCAGGAGACCCAGTACTTC. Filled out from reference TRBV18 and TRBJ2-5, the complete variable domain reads NAGVMQNPRHLVRRRGQEARLRCSPMKGHSHVYWYRQLPEEGLKFMVYLQKENIIDESGMPKERFSAEFPKEGPSILRIQQVVRGDSAAYFCASQGRGGAQETQYFGPGTRLLVL.

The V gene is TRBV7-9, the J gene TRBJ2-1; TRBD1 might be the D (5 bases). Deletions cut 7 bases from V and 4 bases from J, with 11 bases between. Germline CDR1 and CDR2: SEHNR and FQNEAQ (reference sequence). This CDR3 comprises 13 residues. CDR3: CASTSDRYNEQFF. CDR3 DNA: TGTGCCAGCACCTCAGACAGATACAATGAGCAGTTCTTC.

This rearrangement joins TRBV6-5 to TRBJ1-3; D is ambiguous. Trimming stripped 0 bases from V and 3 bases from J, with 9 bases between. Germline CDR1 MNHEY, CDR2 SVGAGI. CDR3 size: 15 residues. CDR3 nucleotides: TGTGCCAGCAGTTACTCGACGGGTTTTGGAAACACCATATATTTT. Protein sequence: CASSYSTGFGNTIYF.

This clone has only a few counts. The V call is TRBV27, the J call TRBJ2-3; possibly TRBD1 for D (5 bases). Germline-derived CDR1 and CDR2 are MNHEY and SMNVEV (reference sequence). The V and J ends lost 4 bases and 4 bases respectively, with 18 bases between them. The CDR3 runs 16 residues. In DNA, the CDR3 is TGTGCCAGCAGTTCCCGACCTCTTCTAGGGGCAGATACGCAGTATTTT. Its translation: CASSSRPLLGADTQYF.

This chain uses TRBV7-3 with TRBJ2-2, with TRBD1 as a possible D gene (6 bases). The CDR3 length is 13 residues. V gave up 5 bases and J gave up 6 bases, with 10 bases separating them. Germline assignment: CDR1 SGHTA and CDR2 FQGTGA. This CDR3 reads CASSPTGAGELFF. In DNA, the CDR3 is TGTGCCAGCAGCCCGACAGGAGCCGGGGAGCTGTTTTTT.

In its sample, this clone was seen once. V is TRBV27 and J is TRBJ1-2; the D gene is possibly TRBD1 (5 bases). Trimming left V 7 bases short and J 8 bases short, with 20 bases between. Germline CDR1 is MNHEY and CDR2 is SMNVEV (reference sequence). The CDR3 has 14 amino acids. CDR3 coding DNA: TGTGCCAGCAAATGGGGGGTTGGTGATTTCGGCTACACCTTC. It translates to CASKWGVGDFGYTF.

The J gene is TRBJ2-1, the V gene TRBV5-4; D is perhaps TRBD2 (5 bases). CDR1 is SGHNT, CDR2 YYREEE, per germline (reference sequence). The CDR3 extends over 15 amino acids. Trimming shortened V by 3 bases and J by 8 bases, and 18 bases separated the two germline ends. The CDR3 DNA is TGTGCCAGCAGCTCCCCGGCTCGGGGATGGTATGAGCAGTTCTTC. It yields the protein CASSSPARGWYEQFF.

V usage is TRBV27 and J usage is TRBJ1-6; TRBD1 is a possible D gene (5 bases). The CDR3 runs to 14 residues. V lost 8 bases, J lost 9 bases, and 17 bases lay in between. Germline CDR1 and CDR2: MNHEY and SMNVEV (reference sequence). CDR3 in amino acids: CASGGGLPTSPLHF. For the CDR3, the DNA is TGTGCCAGCGGCGGGGGACTACCTACTTCACCCCTCCACTTT.

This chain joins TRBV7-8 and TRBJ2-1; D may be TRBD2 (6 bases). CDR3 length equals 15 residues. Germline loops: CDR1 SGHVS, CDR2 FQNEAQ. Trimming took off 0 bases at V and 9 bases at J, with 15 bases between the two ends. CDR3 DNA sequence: TGTGCCAGCAGCTTAGCGGAGGGCGTGGGTTTTGAGCAGTTCTTC. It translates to CASSLAEGVGFEQFF. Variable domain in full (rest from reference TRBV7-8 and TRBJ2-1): GAGVSQSPRYKVAKRGQDVALRCDPISGHVSLFWYQQALGQGPEFLTYFQNEAQLDKSGLPSDRFFAERPEGSVSTLKIQRTQQEDSAVYLCASSLAEGVGFEQFFGPGTRLTVL.

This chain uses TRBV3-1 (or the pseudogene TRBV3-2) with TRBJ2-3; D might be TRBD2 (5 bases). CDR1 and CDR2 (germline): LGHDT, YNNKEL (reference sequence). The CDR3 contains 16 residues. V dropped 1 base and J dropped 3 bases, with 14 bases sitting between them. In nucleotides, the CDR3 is TGTGCCAGCAGCCAAGGCTCCCGGGGTATTACAGATACGCAGTATTTT. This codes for CASSQGSRGITDTQYF.

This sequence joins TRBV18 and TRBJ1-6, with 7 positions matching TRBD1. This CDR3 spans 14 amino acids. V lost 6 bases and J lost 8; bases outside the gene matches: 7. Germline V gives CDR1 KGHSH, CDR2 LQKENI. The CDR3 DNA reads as TGTGCCAGCTCCTCGGGACAGAGTTATTCACCCCTCCACTTT. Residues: CASSSGQSYSPLHF.